Detailed here is one T cell receptor beta chain. No antigen is known for it. No clone much larger than this one lies a single base away; base qualities are absent. The sample comes from a study of metastatic and nonmetastatic thyroid tumors (dated by TCRdb to 2018 to 2020). With respect to the entire study: Repertoires were compared across peripheral blood and tumor or nodule tissue samples from malignant and benign thyroid patients.

Points the paper makes about the study in general: In both blood and tumor samples, TCR beta diversity was reported to be significantly higher in malignant tumors than in benign nodules.

The method behind the library was PCR. These reads were obtained on an Illumina HiSeq 4000. High-throughput sequencing was used to profile the CDR3 region of the TCR beta-chain in every patient. In the authors' own workflow: A classifier to discriminate distant-metastatic papillary thyroid cancer patients was built from CDR3 differences across clinicopathological groups. The Shannon index was used to measure repertoire diversity, and the Morisita-Horn index was used to measure how similar tumor and blood repertoires were. In-frame beta chains were kept once TCRdb had trimmed the public reads at Q25 with fastp and called clones with MiXCR. For this entry, the V and J calls and clone size follow TCRdb and not the study's own pipeline. The sample data list 30,000 to 35,000 clones, and approximately 31% of these were observed just once. The biggest ten clones account for over 30% of the sample. Before undergoing thyroid surgery, none of the patients had been given any kind of treatment. Using T-cell receptor beta sequencing, the researchers looked back retrospectively at clinical samples from patients, gathered between the early 2010s and the late 2010s.

CDR1 and CDR2 are read off the germline V gene as MNHNS and SASEGT. V loses 4 bases at its end and J loses 6 bases; junction bases beyond the gene matches: 5. The CDR3 covers 15 residues, taking in both the cysteine and the phenylalanine. Of the read, only the CDR3 DNA is kept; its 45 bases are in frame from base 1. Sequencing input: blood. This TCR came from a female donor with papillary thyroid cancer or a benign thyroid nodule (not recorded which). Some clones in this sample may be carry-over from other donors' samples. Recombination linked TRBV6-1 to TRBJ2-1, with 11 bases aligning to TRBD1. The CDR3 region has the sequence CASSVGDRGSNEQFF. Here is the DNA: TGTGCCAGCAGTGTTGGGGACAGGGGGAGCAATGAGCAGTTCTTC.